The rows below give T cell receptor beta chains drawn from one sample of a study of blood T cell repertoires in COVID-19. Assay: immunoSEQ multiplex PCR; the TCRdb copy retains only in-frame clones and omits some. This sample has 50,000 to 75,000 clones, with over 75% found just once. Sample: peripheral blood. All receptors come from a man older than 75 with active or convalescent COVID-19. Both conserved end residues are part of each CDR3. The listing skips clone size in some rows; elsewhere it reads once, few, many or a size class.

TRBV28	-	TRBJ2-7	CASSPLGQPPYEQYF
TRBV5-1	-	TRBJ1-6	CASSLSSTGGNNSPLHF
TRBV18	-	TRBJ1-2	CASSPAWDRGGSGGYTF
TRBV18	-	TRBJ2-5	CASSPGGGGLQETQYF
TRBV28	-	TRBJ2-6	CASSFMRWGGPGANVLTF
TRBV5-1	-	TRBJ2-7	CASSTLQGNYEQYF
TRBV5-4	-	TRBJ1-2	CASSPRPGGANYGYTF
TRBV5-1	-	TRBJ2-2	CASSQPDYHLQELFF
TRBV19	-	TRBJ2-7	CASSIGGGTSYEQYF
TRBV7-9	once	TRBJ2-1	CASSPTGDNEQFF
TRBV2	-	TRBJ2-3	CASVYGLSDTQYF
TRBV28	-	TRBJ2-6	CASRRSGHSLGGANVLTF
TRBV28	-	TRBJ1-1	CASSLMGFTKNTEAFF
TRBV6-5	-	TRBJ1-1	CASSRTGGTTEAFF